A selection of T cell receptor beta chains follows, all from one sample in a study of blood T cell repertoires in COVID-19. Generated by immunoSEQ multiplex PCR, the TCRdb table keeps only in-frame clones and is missing some. This sample has about 83,000 clones, with roughly 87% found just once. Specimen: peripheral blood. These receptors all stem from a woman between 45 and 65 years old with active or convalescent COVID-19. CDR3s include the opening cysteine and the closing phenylalanine or tryptophan. The order of the fields is D gene, clone size, J gene, V gene, CDR3 protein, CDR3 DNA. The D gene is left open where the match is weak. Expanded clones are given a class, and other clones once, few, many or no size at all.

>TRBD1|-|TRBJ1-5|TRBV28
CASSLEYRGQGVFDLVLGNQPQHF
TGTGCCAGCAGTTTAGAGTATAGGGGACAGGGGGTGTTTGACCTGGTCCTTGGCAATCAGCCCCAGCATTTT
>-|-|TRBJ1-1|TRBV5-1
CASTQTDRYTEAFF
TGCGCCAGCACCCAAACCGACAGATACACTGAAGCTTTCTTT
>-|-|TRBJ1-4|TRBV5-1
CASTQGAVTNEKLFF
TGCGCCAGCACCCAAGGTGCGGTAACTAATGAAAAACTGTTTTTT
>-|-|TRBJ1-5|TRBV5-1
CASSITTGGNQPQHF
TGCGCCAGCAGCATAACGACAGGCGGCAATCAGCCCCAGCATTTT
>-|-|TRBJ1-1|TRBV9
CASSPDPYGLGSTEAFF
TGTGCCAGCAGCCCAGACCCCTATGGTCTAGGGAGCACTGAAGCTTTCTTT
>TRBD1|-|TRBJ1-2|TRBV6-5
CASSGQGPNYGYTF
TGTGCCAGCAGCGGACAGGGGCCCAACTATGGCTACACCTTC
>TRBD1|-|TRBJ2-2|TRBV4-3
CASSQDVVLGQGVAGELFF
TGCGCCAGCAGCCAGGACGTGGTTTTGGGACAGGGGGTCGCCGGGGAGCTGTTTTTT
>TRBD2|-|TRBJ2-7|TRBV6-5
CASTAGSSGVNEQYF
TGTGCCAGCACTGCGGGGAGTAGCGGGGTTAACGAGCAGTACTTC
>-|-|TRBJ2-3|TRBV6-6
CAMSGGPLDTQYF
TGTGCCATGTCGGGGGGCCCCCTGGATACGCAGTATTTT
>TRBD1|-|TRBJ1-1|TRBV9
CASSRQGEGAFF
TGTGCCAGCAGCCGACAGGGAGAGGGAGCTTTCTTT
>TRBD2|-|TRBJ2-1|TRBV5-1
CASSLGGGGSYNEQFF
TGCGCCAGCAGCTTGGGCGGCGGGGGTTCCTACAATGAGCAGTTCTTC
>TRBD2|-|TRBJ2-3|TRBV4-3
CASSQDRRAGGSTDTQYF
TGCGCCAGCAGCCAAGATCGGCGGGCGGGGGGGTCCACAGATACGCAGTATTTT
>-|-|TRBJ1-6|TRBV6-2/TRBV6-3
CASSYIRGFTLHF
TGTGCCAGCAGTTATATCAGGGGATTCACCCTCCACTTT
>TRBD1|-|TRBJ1-2|TRBV30
CAWSVGTDYGYTF
TGTGCCTGGAGTGTCGGGACAGACTATGGCTACACCTTC
>-|-|TRBJ1-1|TRBV7-9
CASSRAGVTEAFF
TGTGCCAGCTCCAGGGCAGGCGTCACTGAAGCTTTCTTT
>TRBD1|-|TRBJ2-7|TRBV6-4
CASSYRPQGADYEQYF
TGTGCCAGCAGTTACCGACCTCAGGGGGCGGACTACGAGCAGTACTTC
>TRBD2|-|TRBJ2-5|TRBV29-1
CSVSGTRTSGGVETQYF
TGCAGCGTTTCCGGGACTAGGACTAGCGGGGGGGTGGAGACCCAGTACTTC
>TRBD2|-|TRBJ2-2|TRBV29-1
CSVGTSGTGELFF
TGCAGCGTCGGGACTAGCGGCACCGGGGAGCTGTTTTTT
>-|-|TRBJ1-2|TRBV7-9
CASSLGRDYGYTF
TGTGCCAGCAGCTTAGGACGGGACTATGGCTACACCTTC
>-|-|TRBJ1-2|TRBV6-5
CASSYSTGGFDYGYTF
TGTGCCAGCAGTTACTCGACGGGGGGCTTCGACTATGGCTACACCTTC
>TRBD1|few|TRBJ1-2|TRBV19
CASSRDRYYGYTF
TGTGCCAGTAGCCGGGACAGGTACTATGGCTACACCTTC
>TRBD1|once|TRBJ1-2|TRBV24-1
CATRGQGVYGYTF
TGTGCCACCAGGGGACAGGGAGTTTATGGCTACACCTTC
>-|-|TRBJ2-3|TRBV29-1
CSVYGTPKGTDTQYF
TGCAGCGTGTACGGGACACCGAAAGGGACAGATACGCAGTATTTT
>-|-|TRBJ1-1|TRBV10-3
CAISESRGMNTEAFF
TGTGCCATCAGTGAGTCTAGAGGGATGAACACTGAAGCTTTCTTT
>-|-|TRBJ2-1|TRBV29-1
CSAEHSYGEQFF
TGCAGCGCTGAACACTCGTACGGGGAGCAGTTCTTC
>-|-|TRBJ1-1|TRBV6-6
CASSDPTRGNTEAFF
TGTGCCAGCAGCGACCCAACCCGAGGGAACACTGAAGCTTTCTTT
>TRBD2|-|TRBJ2-1|TRBV6-6
CASNAREGEQFF
TGTGCCAGCAACGCAAGGGAGGGTGAGCAGTTCTTC
>-|-|TRBJ1-1|TRBV18
CASSPVHGESTEAFF
TGTGCCAGCTCACCTGTTCACGGGGAGAGCACTGAAGCTTTCTTT
>-|-|TRBJ1-4|TRBV4-3
CASSQPGATGGEKLFF
TGCGCCAGCAGCCAGCCGGGAGCCACGGGCGGTGAAAAACTGTTTTTT
>-|-|TRBJ1-4|TRBV28
CASVERGEKLFF
TGTGCCAGCGTTGAACGGGGTGAAAAACTGTTTTTT
>TRBD1|-|TRBJ1-2|TRBV6-5
CASRQQGGYGYTF
TGTGCCAGCAGGCAACAGGGGGGATATGGCTACACCTTC
>TRBD1|-|TRBJ1-2|TRBV9
CASSASLVGQVRGGYTF
TGTGCCAGCAGCGCTTCCCTAGTGGGACAGGTCCGAGGGGGCTACACCTTC
>TRBD1|-|TRBJ1-2|TRBV6-2/TRBV6-3
CASSFTGGVNGYTF
TGTGCCAGCAGTTTTACAGGGGGAGTGAATGGCTACACCTTC
>TRBD1|-|TRBJ1-2|TRBV19
CASRPPGQGSEGTF
TGTGCCAGTCGACCCCCGGGACAGGGGTCGGAGGGCACCTTC
>-|-|TRBJ1-1|TRBV4-1
CASSQGPRGNTEAFF
TGCGCCAGCAGCCAAGGGCCCAGGGGGAACACTGAAGCTTTCTTT
>TRBD2|-|TRBJ2-1|TRBV2
CASSPLPSGGYNEQFF
TGTGCCAGCAGTCCCCTTCCTAGCGGGGGTTACAATGAGCAGTTCTTC
>TRBD2|-|TRBJ2-7|TRBV3-1/TRBV3-2
CASSQQRGADYEQYF
TGTGCCAGCAGCCAACAGCGGGGGGCCGACTACGAGCAGTACTTC
>-|-|TRBJ2-4|TRBV5-3
CARSVSGGPQNIQYF
TGTGCCAGAAGCGTAAGTGGGGGCCCTCAAAACATTCAGTACTTC
>TRBD1|once|TRBJ2-3|TRBV14
CASRRQGVTDTQYF
TGTGCCAGCAGACGACAGGGGGTCACAGATACGCAGTATTTT
>-|-|TRBJ2-3|TRBV5-1
CASRRGPENEDTQYF
TGCGCCAGCAGAAGGGGTCCCGAGAATGAAGATACGCAGTATTTT
>TRBD1|-|TRBJ2-7|TRBV18
CASSPTTGTSSYEQYF
TGTGCCAGCTCGCCAACGACAGGGACGAGCTCCTACGAGCAGTACTTC
>-|-|TRBJ2-7|TRBV9
CAINTSAVEETTYEQYF
TGTGCCATTAACACTTCCGCGGTGGAGGAGACCACCTACGAGCAGTACTTC
>-|-|TRBJ1-6|TRBV18
CASSQGVSYNSPLHF
TGTGCCAGCTCACAGGGAGTCTCCTATAATTCACCCCTCCACTTT
>-|-|TRBJ2-7|TRBV5-1
CASSLESEQYF
TGCGCCAGCAGCTTGGAGAGCGAGCAGTACTTC
>TRBD2|-|TRBJ2-7|TRBV3-1/TRBV3-2
CASSTRTSYRPYEQYF
TGTGCCAGCAGCACCCGGACTAGCTACAGGCCCTACGAGCAGTACTTC
>-|few|TRBJ2-5|TRBV18
CASSPPGARETQYF
TGTGCCAGCTCACCACCGGGGGCGAGGGAGACCCAGTACTTC
>TRBD1|-|TRBJ2-7|TRBV6-5
CASSYSRQGSYEQYF
TGTGCCAGCAGTTACTCCCGACAGGGATCCTACGAGCAGTACTTC
>-|-|TRBJ1-5|TRBV7-2
CASSRGWEPQHF
TGTGCCAGCAGCCGAGGGTGGGAGCCCCAGCATTTT